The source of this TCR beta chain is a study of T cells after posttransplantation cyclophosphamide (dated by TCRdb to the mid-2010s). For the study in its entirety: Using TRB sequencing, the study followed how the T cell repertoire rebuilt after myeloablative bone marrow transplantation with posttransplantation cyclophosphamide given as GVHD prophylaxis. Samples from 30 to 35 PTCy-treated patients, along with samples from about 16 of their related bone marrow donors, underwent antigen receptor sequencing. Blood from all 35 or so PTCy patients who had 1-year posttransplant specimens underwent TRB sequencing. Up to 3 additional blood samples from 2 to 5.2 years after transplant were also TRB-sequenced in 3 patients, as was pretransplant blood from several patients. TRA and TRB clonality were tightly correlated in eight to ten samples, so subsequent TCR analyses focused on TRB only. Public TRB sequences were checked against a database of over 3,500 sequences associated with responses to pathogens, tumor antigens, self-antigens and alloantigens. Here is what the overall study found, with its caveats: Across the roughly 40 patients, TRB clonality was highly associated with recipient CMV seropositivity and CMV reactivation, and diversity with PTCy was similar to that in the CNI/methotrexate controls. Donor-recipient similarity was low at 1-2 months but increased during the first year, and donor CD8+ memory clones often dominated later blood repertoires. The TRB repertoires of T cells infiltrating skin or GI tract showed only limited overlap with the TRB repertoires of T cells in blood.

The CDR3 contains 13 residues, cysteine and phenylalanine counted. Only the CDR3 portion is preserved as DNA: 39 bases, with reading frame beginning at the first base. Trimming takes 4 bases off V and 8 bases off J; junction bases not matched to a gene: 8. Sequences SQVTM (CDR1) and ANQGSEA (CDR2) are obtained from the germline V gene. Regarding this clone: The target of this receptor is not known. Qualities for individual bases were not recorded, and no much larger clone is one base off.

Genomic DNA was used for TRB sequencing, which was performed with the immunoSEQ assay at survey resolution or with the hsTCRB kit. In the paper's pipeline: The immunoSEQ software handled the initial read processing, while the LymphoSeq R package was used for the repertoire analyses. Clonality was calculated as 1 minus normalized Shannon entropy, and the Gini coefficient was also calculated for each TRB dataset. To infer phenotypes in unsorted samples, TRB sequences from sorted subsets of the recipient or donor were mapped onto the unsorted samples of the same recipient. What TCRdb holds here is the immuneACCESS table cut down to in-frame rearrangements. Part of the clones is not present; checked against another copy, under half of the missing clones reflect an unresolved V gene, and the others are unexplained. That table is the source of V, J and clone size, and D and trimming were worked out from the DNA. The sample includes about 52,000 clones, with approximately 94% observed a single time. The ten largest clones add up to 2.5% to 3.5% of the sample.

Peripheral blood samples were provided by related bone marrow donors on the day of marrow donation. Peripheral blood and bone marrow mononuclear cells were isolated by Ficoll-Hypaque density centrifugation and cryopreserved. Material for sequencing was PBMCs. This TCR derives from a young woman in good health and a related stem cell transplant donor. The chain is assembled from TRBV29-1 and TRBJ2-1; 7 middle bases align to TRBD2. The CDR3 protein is CSVGVAGGDEQFF. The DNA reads TGCAGCGTTGGAGTAGCGGGTGGGGATGAGCAGTTCTTC.